This TCR beta chain was recovered during a study of breast tumors, draining lymph nodes, adjacent tissues. Germline V gene lookup returns CDR1 DFQATT and CDR2 SNEGSKA (reference sequence). This CDR3 region has 15 residues. Trimming left V 5 bases short and J 1 base short, with 15 bases between. A few counts support this clonotype. One entry per CDR3 protein results from TCRdb running MiXCR on the multiplex PCR reads. The top ten clones hold 15% to 20% of a sample with tens of thousands of distinct CDR3 sequences, 57% of them seen once. Specimen: breast tumor tissue. This TCR came from a female donor with breast cancer. Some clones in this sample may be carry-over from other donors' samples. This chain joins TRBV20-1 and TRBJ2-1; either TRBD1 or TRBD2 may fit D (5 bases each). As DNA, the CDR3 is TGCAGTGCTCAACGACGGGGACGATCCTACAATGAGCAGTTCTTC. Its translation: CSAQRRGRSYNEQFF.